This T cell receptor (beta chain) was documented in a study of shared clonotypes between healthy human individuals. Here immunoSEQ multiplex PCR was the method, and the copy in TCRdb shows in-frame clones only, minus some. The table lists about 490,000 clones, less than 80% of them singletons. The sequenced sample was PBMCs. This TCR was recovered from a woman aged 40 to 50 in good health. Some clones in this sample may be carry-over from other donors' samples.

CDR3 coding DNA: TGTGCCAGCAGTGATACCCCAGGACCCTATGGCTACACCTTC. The encoded protein is CASSDTPGPYGYTF. This chain connects TRBV2 to TRBJ1-2; no clear D. Trimming removed 3 bases at V and 4 bases at J, with 12 bases between. Germline CDR1 reads SNHLY; CDR2 reads FYNNEI. The CDR3 totals 14 residues. Drawing the rest from reference TRBV2 and TRBJ1-2, the complete variable domain is EPEVTQTPSHQVTQMGQEVILRCVPISNHLYFYWYRQILGQKVEFLVSFYNNEISEKSEIFDDQFSVERPDGSNFTLKIRSTKLEDSAMYFCASSDTPGPYGYTFGSGTRLTVV.